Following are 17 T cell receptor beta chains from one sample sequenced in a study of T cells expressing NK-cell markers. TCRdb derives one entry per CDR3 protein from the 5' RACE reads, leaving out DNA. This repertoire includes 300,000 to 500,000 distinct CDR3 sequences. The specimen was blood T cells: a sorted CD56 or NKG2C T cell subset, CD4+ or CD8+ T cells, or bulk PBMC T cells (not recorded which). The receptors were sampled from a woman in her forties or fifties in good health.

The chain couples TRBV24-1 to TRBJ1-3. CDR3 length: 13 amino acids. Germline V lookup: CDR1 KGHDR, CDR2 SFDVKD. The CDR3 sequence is CATSQSSGNTIYF.

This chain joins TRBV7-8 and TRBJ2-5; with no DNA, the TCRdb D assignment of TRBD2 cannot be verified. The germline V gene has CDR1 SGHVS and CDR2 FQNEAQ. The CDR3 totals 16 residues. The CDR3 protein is CASSLDLLAGGETQYF.

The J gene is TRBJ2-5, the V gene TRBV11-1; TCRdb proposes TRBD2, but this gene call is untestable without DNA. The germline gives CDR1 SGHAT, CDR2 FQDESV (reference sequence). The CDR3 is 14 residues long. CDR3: CASSPLSSQETQYF.

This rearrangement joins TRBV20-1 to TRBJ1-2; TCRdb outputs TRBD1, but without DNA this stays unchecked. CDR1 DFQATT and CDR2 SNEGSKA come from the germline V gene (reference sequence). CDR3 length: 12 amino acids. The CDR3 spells CSADTRQGGYTF.

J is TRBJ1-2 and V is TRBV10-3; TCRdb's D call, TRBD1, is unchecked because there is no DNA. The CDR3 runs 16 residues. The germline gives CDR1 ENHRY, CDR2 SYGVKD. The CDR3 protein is CAISESPWGGNYGYTF.

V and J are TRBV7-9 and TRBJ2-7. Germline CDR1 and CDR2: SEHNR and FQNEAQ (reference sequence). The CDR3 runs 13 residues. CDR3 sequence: CASSASQDYEQYF.

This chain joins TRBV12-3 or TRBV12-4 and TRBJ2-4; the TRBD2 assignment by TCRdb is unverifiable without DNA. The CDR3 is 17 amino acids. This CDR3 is CASRPSGLAGAKNIQYF.

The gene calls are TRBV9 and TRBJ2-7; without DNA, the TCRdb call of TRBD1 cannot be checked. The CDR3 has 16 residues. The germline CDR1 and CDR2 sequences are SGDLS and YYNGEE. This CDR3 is CASSSSDRGFSYEQYF.

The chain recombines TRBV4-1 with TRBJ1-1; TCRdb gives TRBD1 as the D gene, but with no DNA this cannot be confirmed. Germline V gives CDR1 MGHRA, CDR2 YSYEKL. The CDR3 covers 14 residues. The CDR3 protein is CASSRPGTVTEAFF.

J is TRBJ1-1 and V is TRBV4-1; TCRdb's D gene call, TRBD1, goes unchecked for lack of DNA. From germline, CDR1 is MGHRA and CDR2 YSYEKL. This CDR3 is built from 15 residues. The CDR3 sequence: CASSQPLTGATEAFF.

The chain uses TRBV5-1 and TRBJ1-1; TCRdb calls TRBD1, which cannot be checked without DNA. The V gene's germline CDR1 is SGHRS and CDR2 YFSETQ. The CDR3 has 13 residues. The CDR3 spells CASSHWGYDEAFF.

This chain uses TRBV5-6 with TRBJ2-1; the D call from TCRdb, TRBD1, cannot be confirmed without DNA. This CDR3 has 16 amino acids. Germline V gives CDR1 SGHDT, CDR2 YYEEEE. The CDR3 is CASSPRGPWPYNEQFF.

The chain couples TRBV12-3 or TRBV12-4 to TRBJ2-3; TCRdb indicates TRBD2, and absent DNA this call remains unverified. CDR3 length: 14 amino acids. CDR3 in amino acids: CASILGGLTDTQYF.

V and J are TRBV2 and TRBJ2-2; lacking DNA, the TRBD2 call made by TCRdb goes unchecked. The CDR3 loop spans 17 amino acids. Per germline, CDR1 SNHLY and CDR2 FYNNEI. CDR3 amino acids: CASSGTSTAHNTGELFF. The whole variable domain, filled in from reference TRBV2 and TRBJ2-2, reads EPEVTQTPSHQVTQMGQEVILRCVPISNHLYFYWYRQILGQKVEFLVSFYNNEISEKSEIFDDQFSVERPDGSNFTLKIRSTKLEDSAMYFCASSGTSTAHNTGELFFGEGSRLTVL.

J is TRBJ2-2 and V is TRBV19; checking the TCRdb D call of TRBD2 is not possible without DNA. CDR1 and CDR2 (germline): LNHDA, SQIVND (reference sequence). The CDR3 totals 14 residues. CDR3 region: CATRTRGGTGELFF.

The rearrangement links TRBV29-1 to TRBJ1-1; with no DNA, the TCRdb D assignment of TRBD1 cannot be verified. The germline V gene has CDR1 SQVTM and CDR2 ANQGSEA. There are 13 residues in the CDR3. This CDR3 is CSVSPKGGAEAFF.

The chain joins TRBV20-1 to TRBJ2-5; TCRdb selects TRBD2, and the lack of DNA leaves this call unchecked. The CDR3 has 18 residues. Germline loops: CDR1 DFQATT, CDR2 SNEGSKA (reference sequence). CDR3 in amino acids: CSARGLASDQQLQETQYF.